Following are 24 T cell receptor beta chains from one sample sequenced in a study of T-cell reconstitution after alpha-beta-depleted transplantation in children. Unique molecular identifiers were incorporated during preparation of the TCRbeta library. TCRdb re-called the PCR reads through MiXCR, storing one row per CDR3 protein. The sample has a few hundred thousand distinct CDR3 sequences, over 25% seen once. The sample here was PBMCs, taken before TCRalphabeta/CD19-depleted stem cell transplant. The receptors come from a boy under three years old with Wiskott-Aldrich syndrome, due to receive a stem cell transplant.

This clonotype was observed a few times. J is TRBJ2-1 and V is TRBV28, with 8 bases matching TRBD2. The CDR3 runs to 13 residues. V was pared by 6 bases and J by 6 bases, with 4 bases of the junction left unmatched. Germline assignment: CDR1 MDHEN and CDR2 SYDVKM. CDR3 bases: TGTGCCAGCAGGACCCTAGCGGGCAATGAGCAGTTCTTC. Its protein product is CASRTLAGNEQFF.

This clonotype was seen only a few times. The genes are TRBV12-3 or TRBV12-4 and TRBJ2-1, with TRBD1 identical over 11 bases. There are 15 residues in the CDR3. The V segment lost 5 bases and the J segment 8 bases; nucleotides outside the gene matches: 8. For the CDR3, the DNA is TGTGCCAGCAGTCCCCCGGGACAGGGGGGCTATGAGCAGTTCTTC. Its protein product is CASSPPGQGGYEQFF.

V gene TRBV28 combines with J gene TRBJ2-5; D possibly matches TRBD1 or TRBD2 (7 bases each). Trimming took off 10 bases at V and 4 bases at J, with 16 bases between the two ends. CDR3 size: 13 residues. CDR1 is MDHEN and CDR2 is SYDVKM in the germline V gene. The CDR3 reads CAIRGGDGETQYF. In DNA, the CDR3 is TGTGCCATCAGGGGGGGGGACGGAGAGACCCAGTACTTC.

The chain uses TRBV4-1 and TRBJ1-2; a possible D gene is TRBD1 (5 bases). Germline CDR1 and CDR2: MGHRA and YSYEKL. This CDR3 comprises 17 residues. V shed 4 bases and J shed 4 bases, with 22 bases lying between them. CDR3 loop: CASSLTPGWEGIYGYTF. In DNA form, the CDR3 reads TGCGCCAGCAGCCTGACTCCAGGGTGGGAAGGGATCTATGGCTACACCTTC.

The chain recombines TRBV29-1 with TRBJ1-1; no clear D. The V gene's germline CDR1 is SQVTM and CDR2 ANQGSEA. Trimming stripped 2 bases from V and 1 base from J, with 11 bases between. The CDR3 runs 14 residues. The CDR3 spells CSVEIPGWNTEAFF. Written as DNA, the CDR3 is TGCAGCGTTGAAATCCCCGGGTGGAACACTGAAGCTTTCTTT.

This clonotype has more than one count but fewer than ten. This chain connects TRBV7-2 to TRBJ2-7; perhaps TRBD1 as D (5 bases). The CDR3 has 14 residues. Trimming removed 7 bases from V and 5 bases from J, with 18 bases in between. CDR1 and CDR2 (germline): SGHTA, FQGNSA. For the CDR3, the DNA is TGTGCCAGCAACCTCCCTAATCCAGGGAACGAGCAGTACTTC. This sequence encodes CASNLPNPGNEQYF.

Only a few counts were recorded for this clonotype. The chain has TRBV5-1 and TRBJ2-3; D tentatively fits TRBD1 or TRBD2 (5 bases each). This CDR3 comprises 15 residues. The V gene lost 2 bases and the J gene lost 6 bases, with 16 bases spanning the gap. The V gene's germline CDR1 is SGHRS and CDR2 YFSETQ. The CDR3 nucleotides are TGCGCCAGCAGCTTTTCGAGGGGAGTAGCGGATACGCAGTATTTT. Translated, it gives CASSFSRGVADTQYF.

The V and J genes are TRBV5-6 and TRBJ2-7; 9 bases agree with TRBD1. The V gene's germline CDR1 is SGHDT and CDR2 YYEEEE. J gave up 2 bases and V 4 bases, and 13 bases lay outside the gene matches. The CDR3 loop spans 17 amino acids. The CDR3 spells CASSPGQGGGSTYEQYF. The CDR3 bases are TGTGCCAGCAGCCCGGGACAGGGTGGCGGGAGTACCTACGAGCAGTACTTC.

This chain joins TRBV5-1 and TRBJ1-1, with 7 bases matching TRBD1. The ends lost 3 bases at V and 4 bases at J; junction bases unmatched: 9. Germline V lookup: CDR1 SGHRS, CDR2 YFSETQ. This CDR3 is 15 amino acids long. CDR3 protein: CASSSSTGLGTEAFF. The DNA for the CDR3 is TGCGCCAGCAGCTCCTCGACAGGGCTAGGCACTGAAGCTTTCTTT.

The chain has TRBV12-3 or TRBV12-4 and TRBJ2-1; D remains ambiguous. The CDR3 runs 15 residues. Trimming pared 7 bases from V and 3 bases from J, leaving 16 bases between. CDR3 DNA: TGTGCCAGCATCCCTGGTTCTAGGCGCTACAATGAGCAGTTCTTC. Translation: CASIPGSRRYNEQFF.

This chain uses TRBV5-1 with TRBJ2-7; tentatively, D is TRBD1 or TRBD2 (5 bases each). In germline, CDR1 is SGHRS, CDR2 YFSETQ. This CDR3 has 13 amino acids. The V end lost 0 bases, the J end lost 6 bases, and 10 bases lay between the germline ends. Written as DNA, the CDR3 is TGCGCCAGCAGCTTGGCCGGGGACCTCGAGCAGTACTTC. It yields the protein CASSLAGDLEQYF.

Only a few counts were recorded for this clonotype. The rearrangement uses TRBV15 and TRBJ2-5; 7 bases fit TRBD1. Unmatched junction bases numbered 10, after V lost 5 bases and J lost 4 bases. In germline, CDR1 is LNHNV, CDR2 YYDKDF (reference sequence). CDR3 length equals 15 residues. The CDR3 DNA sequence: TGTGCCACCAGCGGCTCGACAGGGCAGGGAGAGACCCAGTACTTC. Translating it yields CATSGSTGQGETQYF.

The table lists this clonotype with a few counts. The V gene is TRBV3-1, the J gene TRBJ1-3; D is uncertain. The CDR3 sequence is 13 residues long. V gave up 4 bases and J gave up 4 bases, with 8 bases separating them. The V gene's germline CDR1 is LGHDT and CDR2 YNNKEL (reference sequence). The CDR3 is CASSRFPGNTIYF. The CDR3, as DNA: TGTGCCAGCAGCCGATTTCCCGGAAACACCATATATTTT.

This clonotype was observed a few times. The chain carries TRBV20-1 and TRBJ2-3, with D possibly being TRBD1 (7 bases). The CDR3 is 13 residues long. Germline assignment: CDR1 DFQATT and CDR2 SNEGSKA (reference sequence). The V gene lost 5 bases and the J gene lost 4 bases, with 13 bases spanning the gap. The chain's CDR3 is CSAQSRGADTQYF. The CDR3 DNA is TGCAGTGCTCAATCCAGGGGGGCAGATACGCAGTATTTT.

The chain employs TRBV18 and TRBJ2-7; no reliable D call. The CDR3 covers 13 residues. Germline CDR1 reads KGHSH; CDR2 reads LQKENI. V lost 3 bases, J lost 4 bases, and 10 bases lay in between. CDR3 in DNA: TGTGCCAGCTCACCCCGACATCTTTACGAGCAGTACTTC. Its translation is CASSPRHLYEQYF.

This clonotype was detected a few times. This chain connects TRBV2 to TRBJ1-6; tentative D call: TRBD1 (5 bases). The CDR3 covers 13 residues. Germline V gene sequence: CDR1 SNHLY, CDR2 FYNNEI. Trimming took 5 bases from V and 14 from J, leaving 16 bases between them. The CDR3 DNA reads TGTGCCAGCAGTATTGAGGGACGAGGGGCCCTCCACTTT. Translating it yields CASSIEGRGALHF.

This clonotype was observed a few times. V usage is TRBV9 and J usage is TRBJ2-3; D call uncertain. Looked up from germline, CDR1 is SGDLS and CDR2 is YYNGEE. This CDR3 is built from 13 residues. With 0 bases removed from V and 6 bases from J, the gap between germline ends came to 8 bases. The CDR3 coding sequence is TGTGCCAGCAGCGTAGATTGGGTCGATACGCAGTATTTT. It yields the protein CASSVDWVDTQYF.

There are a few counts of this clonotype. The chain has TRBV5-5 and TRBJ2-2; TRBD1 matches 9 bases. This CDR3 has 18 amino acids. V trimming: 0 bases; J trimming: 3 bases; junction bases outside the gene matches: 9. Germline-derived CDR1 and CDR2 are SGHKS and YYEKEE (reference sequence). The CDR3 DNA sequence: TGTGCCAGCAGCTTGGAAAGATTCGGGACAGGGTACACCGGGGAGCTGTTTTTT. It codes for CASSLERFGTGYTGELFF.

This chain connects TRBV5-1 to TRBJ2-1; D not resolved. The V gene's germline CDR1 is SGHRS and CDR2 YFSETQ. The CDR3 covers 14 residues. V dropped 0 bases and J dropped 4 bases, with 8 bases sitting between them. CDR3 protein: CASSLAAGYNEQFF. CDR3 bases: TGCGCCAGCAGCTTGGCGGCCGGTTACAATGAGCAGTTCTTC.

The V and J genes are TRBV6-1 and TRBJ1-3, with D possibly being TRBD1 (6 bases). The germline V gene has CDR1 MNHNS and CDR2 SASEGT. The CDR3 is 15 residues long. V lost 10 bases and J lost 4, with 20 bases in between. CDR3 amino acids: CATRTGGGKGNTIYF. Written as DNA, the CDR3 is TGTGCCACCCGAACCGGGGGGGGCAAAGGAAACACCATATATTTT.

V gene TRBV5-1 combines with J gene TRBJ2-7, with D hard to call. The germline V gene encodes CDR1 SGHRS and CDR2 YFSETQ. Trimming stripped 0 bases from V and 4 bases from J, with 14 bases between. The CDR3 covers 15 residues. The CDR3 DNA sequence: TGCGCCAGCAGCTTGGCGGTTGAGGTATCGTACGAGCAGTACTTC. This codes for CASSLAVEVSYEQYF.

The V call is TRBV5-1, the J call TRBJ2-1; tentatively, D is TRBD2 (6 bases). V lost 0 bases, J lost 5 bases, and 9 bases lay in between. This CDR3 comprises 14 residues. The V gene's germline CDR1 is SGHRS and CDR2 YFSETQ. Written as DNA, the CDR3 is TGCGCCAGCAGCTTGGAACTAGCTAACAATGAGCAGTTCTTC. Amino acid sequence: CASSLELANNEQFF. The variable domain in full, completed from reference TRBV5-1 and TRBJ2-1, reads KAGVTQTPRYLIKTRGQQVTLSCSPISGHRSVSWYQQTPGQGLQFLFEYFSETQRNKGNFPGRFSGRQFSNSRSEMNVSTLELGDSALYLCASSLELANNEQFFGPGTRLTVL.

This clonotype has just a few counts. The CDR3 sequence is CASSKYGNYNEQFF. Here the CDR3 DNA reads TGTGCCAGCAGCAAATACGGGAACTACAATGAGCAGTTCTTC. The gene calls are TRBV7-2 and TRBJ2-1, with D tentatively TRBD2 (5 bases). Germline V gives CDR1 SGHTA, CDR2 FQGNSA. The CDR3 loop spans 14 amino acids. Trimming removed 5 bases at V and 3 bases at J, with 11 bases between.

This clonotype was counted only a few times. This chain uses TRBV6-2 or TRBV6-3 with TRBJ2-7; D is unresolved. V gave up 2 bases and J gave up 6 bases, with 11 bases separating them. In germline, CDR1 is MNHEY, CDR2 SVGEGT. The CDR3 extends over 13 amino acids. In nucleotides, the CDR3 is TGTGCCAGCAGTTACGCCGGAGTGGGCGAGCAGTACTTC. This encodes CASSYAGVGEQYF.